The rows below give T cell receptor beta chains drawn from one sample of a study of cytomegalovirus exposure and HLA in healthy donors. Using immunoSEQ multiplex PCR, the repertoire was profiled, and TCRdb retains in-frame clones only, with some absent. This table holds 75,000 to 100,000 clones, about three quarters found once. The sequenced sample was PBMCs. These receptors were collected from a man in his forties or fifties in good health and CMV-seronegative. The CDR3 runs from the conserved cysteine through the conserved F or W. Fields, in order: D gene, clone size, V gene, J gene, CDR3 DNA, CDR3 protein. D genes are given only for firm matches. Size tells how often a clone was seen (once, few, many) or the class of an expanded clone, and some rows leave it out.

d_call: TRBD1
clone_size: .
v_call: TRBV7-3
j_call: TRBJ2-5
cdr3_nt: TGTGCCAGCAGCTCGGGACAGGGTTACGAGACCCAGTACTTC
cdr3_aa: CASSSGQGYETQYF

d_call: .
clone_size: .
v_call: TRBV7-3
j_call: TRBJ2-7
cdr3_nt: TGTGCCAGCAGCCGCTACGAGCAGTACTTC
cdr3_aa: CASSRYEQYF

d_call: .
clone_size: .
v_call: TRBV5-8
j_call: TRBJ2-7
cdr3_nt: TGTGCCAGCAGCTCAAACAGGTTTGAGGCAGGCTACGAGCAGTACTTC
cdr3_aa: CASSSNRFEAGYEQYF

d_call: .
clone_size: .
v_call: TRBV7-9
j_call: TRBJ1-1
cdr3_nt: TGTGCCAGCAGCTCCAGGGCTTCCACTGAAGCTTTCTTT
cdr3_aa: CASSSRASTEAFF

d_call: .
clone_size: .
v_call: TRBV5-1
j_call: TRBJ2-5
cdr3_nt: TGCGCCAGCAGCTTGAACGGGGATGAAGAGACCCAGTACTTC
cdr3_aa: CASSLNGDEETQYF

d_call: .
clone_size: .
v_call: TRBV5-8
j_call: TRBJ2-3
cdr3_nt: TGTGCCAGCAGCACCTTAATAGCTAGCACAGATACGCAGTATTTT
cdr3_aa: CASSTLIASTDTQYF

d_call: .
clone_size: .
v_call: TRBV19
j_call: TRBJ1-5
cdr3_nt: TGTGCCAGTAGTATCTCTGTGAGGAGCAATCAGCCCCAGCATTTT
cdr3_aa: CASSISVRSNQPQHF

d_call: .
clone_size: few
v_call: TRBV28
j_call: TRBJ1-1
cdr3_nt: TGTGCCAGCAGTTTTTTCTCTACTGAAGCTTTCTTT
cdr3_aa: CASSFFSTEAFF

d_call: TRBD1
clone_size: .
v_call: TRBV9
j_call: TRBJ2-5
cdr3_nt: TGTGCCAGCAGCGTACTACCGGACAGGACCGTGGAGACCCAGTACTTC
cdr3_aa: CASSVLPDRTVETQYF

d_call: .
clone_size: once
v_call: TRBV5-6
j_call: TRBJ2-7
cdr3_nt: TGTGCCAGCAGCCCACTTGGGTTGAGGGCGCACGAGCAGTACTTC
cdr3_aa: CASSPLGLRAHEQYF

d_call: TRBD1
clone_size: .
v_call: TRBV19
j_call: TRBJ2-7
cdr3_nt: TGTGCCAGTAGCATTACGGGACAGAGCTCCTACGAGCAGTACTTC
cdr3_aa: CASSITGQSSYEQYF

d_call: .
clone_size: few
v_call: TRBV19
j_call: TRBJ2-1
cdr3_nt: TGTGCCAGTAGTGCCGGGACACAGCAGTTCTTC
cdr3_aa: CASSAGTQQFF

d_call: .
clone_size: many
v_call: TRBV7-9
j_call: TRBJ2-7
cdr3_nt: TGTGCCAGCAGCTTAGCATCGGGACATAACTCCTACGAGCAGTACTTC
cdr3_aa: CASSLASGHNSYEQYF

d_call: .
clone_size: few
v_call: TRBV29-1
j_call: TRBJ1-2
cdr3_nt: TGCACCATTGGGGAGGGAGGGAGCGACTATGGCTACACCTTC
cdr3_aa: CTIGEGGSDYGYTF

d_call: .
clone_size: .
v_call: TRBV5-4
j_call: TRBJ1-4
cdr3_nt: TGTGCCAGCAGCCCACTGCAGACAGCGGAAAAACTGTTTTTT
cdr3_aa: CASSPLQTAEKLFF

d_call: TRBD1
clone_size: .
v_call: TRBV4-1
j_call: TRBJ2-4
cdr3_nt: TGCGCCAGCAGCCAGAACAGGGGCGTCGCCAAAAACATTCAGTACTTC
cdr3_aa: CASSQNRGVAKNIQYF

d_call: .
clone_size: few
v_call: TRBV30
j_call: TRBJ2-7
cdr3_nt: TGTGCCTGGAGTTACTCCGTTCTCCACGAGCAGTACTTC
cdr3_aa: CAWSYSVLHEQYF

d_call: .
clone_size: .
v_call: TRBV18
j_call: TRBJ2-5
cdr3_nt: TGTGCCAGCTCACCACCGTCGGAAGAGACCCAGTACTTC
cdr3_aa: CASSPPSEETQYF

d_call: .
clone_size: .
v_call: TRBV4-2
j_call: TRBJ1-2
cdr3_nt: TGTGCCAGCAGCCAAGATTTTCGTACTAATGGCTACATCTTC
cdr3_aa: CASSQDFRTNGYIF

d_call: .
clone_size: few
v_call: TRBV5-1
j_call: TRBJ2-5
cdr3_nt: TGCGCCAGCAGCCCGACTAGTAAAGAGACCCAGTACTTC
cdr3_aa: CASSPTSKETQYF

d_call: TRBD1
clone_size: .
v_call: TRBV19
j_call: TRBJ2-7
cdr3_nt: TGTGCCAGTGAAGACAGGGGAGGATACGAGCAGTACTTC
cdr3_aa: CASEDRGGYEQYF

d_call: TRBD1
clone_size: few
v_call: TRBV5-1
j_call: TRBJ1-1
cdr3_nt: TGCGCCAGCAGCCGGGACAGAGTGAACACTGAAGCTTTCTTT
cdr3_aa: CASSRDRVNTEAFF

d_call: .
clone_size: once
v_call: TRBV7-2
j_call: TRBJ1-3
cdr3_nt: TGTGCCAGCAGCCAGGGGCCAGGGGTTGACACCATATATTTT
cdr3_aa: CASSQGPGVDTIYF

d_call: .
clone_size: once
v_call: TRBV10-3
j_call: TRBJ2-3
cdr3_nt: TGTGCCATCAGTGAGCCCAAAATTGCAGATACGCAGTATTTT
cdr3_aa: CAISEPKIADTQYF